This TCR beta chain was recovered during a study of OX40 agonist ivuxolimab in advanced cancers. Study background: Ivuxolimab is a fully human IgG2 antibody that activates OX40 (CD134). Study-wide results and caveats: Low normalized T-cell clonal expansion also characterized some of the nonresponders.

As concerns this clone: Its antigen is as yet unknown.

Germline CDR1 MNHNY, CDR2 SVGAGI (reference sequence). V shed 8 bases, J shed 2 bases, and the junction held 9 bases outside the gene matches. The CDR3 is 16 residues long. Data came from immunoSEQ multiplex PCR; TCRdb stores just in-frame clones and leaves some out. Of about 58,000 clones listed, 88% were seen once; the top ten hold 0.76%. This TCR derives from an adult with an advanced solid tumor such as melanoma, head and neck, liver or kidney cancer. This specimen consisted of CD4+ or CD8+ T cells sorted from blood, obtained in a trial of the OX40 agonist ivuxolimab. This sequence joins TRBV6-6 and TRBJ1-1, with 12 bases lining up with TRBD1. The CDR3 region has the DNA TGTGCCAGCGCCGCCGGGGACAGGGGGCTTAACACTGAAGCTTTCTTT. Its translation is CASAAGDRGLNTEAFF.